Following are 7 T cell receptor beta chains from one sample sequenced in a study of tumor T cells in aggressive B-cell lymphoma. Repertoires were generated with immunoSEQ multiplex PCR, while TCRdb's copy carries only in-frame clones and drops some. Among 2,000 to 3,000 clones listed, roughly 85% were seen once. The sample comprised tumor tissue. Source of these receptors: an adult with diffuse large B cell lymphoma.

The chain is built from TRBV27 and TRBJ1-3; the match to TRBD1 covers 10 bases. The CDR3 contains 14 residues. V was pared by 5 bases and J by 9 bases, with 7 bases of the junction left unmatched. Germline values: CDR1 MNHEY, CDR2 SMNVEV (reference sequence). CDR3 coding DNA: TGTGCCAGCAGTCCGGGACAGGGGTTTAGCACCATATATTTT. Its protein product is CASSPGQGFSTIYF.

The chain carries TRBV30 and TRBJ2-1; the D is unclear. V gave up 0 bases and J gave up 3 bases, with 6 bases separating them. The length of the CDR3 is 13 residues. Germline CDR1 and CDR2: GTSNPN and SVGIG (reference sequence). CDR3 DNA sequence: TGTGCCTGGAGTGTAACTCACTACAATGAGCAGTTCTTC. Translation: CAWSVTHYNEQFF.

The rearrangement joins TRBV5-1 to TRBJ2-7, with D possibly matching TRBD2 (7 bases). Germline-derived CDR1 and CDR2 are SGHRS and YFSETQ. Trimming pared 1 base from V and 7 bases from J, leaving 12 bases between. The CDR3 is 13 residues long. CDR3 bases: TGCGCCAGCAGCTTGTGGGGGGGCGGGGAGCAGTACTTC. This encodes CASSLWGGGEQYF.

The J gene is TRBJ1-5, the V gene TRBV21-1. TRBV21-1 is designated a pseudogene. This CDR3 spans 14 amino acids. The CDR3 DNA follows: TGTGCCAGCAGCAAGAACTATAGCAATCAGCCCCAGCATTTT. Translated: CASSKNYSNQPQHF.

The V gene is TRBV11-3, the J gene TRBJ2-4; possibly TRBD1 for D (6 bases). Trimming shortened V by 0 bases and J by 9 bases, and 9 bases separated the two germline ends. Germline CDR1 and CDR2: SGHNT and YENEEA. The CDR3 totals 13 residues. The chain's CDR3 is CASSLEQGAIQYF. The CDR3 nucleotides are TGTGCCAGCAGCTTAGAACAGGGAGCCATTCAGTACTTC.

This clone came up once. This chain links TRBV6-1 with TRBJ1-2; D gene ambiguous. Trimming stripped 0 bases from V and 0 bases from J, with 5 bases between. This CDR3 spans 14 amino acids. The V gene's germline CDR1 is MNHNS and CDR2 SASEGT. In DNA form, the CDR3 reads TGTGCCAGCAGTGAAGCCCAGGCTAACTATGGCTACACCTTC. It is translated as CASSEAQANYGYTF.

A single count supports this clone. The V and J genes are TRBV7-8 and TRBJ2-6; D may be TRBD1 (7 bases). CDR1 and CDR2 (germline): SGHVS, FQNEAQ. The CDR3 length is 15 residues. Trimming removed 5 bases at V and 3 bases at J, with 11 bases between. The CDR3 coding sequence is TGTGCCAGCAGCGGAGGGGGCGTTGGGGCCAACGTCCTGACTTTC. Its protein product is CASSGGGVGANVLTF.